This passage covers 24 T cell receptor beta chains from one sample sequenced in a study of shared clonotypes between healthy human individuals. Repertoires were generated with immunoSEQ multiplex PCR, while TCRdb's copy carries only in-frame clones and drops some. Among 650,000 to 750,000 clones listed, roughly 70% were seen once. Sequencing was performed on memory CD4+ T cells sorted from blood. Subset defined: CD45RA-negative fraction. Source of these receptors: a woman aged 25 to 39 in good health.

The chain recombines TRBV28 with TRBJ1-4, with TRBD1 matching over 9 bases. From germline, CDR1 is MDHEN and CDR2 SYDVKM. The CDR3 extends over 14 amino acids. Trimming cost V 5 bases and J 10 bases; bases outside gene matches: 8. The DNA of the CDR3 is TGTGCCAGCAGTCGAGGGGACAGGGATGGAAAACTGTTTTTT. Encoded protein: CASSRGDRDGKLFF.

The chain is built from TRBV9 and TRBJ2-3; unclear D gene. Germline lookup yields CDR1 SGDLS and CDR2 YYNGEE. Trimming took 2 bases from V and 5 from J, leaving 12 bases between them. The CDR3 contains 14 residues. The CDR3 spells CASSVRLVGDTQYF. The CDR3 DNA sequence: TGTGCCAGCAGCGTGCGTTTAGTTGGAGATACGCAGTATTTT.

This clone was observed a few times. This chain connects TRBV10-3 to TRBJ1-3; D uncertain. Germline CDR1 is ENHRY and CDR2 is SYGVKD. V was pared by 4 bases and J by 2 bases, with 9 bases between. This CDR3 contains 14 residues. In DNA form, the CDR3 reads TGTGCCATCAGTGGTGAGCTCGCTGGAAACACCATATATTTT. Residues: CAISGELAGNTIYF.

The chain has TRBV28 and TRBJ1-1, with D unresolved. Trimming shortened V by 6 bases and J by 3 bases, and 8 bases separated the two germline ends. Per the germline V gene, CDR1 is MDHEN and CDR2 is SYDVKM. This CDR3 is built from 12 residues. The CDR3 sequence: CASRTPYTEAFF. CDR3 coding DNA: TGTGCCAGCAGAACACCGTACACTGAAGCTTTCTTT. Combining the CDR3 with reference TRBV28 and TRBJ1-1 gives the whole variable domain DVKVTQSSRYLVKRTGEKVFLECVQDMDHENMFWYRQDPGLGLRLIYFSYDVKMKEKGDIPEGYSVSREKKERFSLILESASTNQTSMYLCASRTPYTEAFFGQGTRLTVV.

The chain couples TRBV28 to TRBJ1-2; the D is unclear. With 5 bases removed from V and 8 bases from J, the gap between germline ends came to 15 bases. Germline lookup yields CDR1 MDHEN and CDR2 SYDVKM. The CDR3 contains 13 residues. CDR3 in DNA: TGTGCCAGCAGTCACGGCCTCCCAACGGGCTACACCTTC. Translation gives CASSHGLPTGYTF.

V usage is TRBV7-9 and J usage is TRBJ2-1; 7 nucleotides match TRBD1. This CDR3 region has 15 residues. With 1 base clipped from V and 3 bases from J, the junction kept 3 bases outside the gene matches. The germline gives CDR1 SEHNR, CDR2 FQNEAQ (reference sequence). CDR3 bases: TGTGCCAGCAGCTTAGAAAGGGGGCTCTACAATGAGCAGTTCTTC. It translates to CASSLERGLYNEQFF.

The chain is built from TRBV29-1 and TRBJ2-1; TRBD2 matches 9 bases. The CDR3 loop spans 17 amino acids. CDR1 is SQVTM, CDR2 ANQGSEA, per germline. Losses at the gene ends were 5 bases for V and 4 bases for J; bases not matched to a gene: 15. The CDR3 coding sequence is TGCAGCGTTTTAGGGGGTAGCGGGAGACGGGTGTACAATGAGCAGTTCTTC. Translation gives CSVLGGSGRRVYNEQFF.

This chain links TRBV14 with TRBJ2-3, with D possibly called TRBD1 or TRBD2 (5 bases each). Germline CDR1 SGHDN, CDR2 FVKESK. Trimming left V 5 bases short and J 1 base short, with 13 bases between. The CDR3 totals 15 residues. CDR3 nucleotides: TGTGCCAGCAGCTCAAGACAGAGGGGCACAGATACGCAGTATTTT. Translation gives CASSSRQRGTDTQYF.

The chain has TRBV21-1 and TRBJ2-1; the DNA was not compared with TRBD2, the D call given in the table. TRBV21-1 is noted as a pseudogene. The length of the CDR3 is 15 residues. CDR3 amino acids: CASSPPPVLHNEQFF. The CDR3 DNA follows: TGTGCCAGCAGCCCACCCCCGGTTTTGCATAATGAGCAGTTCTTC.

This chain connects TRBV7-3 to TRBJ2-3; 7 bases align to TRBD2. The germline V gene has CDR1 SGHTA and CDR2 FQGTGA. The ends lost 2 bases at V and 3 bases at J; junction bases unmatched: 5. There are 15 residues in the CDR3. The CDR3 nucleotides read TGTGCCAGCAGCTTAGGGGCTAGCGGAACAGATACGCAGTATTTT. This encodes CASSLGASGTDTQYF.

The gene calls are TRBV30 and TRBJ1-4; 9 bases fit TRBD1. After removal of 2 bases from V and 3 bases from J, the junction contained 4 bases not matched to a gene. CDR3 length: 15 amino acids. Germline V lookup: CDR1 GTSNPN, CDR2 SVGIG (reference sequence). The DNA of the CDR3 is TGTGCCTGGAGTAAGGGGACAGGGTCTAATGAAAAACTGTTTTTT. This translates into CAWSKGTGSNEKLFF. Together with reference TRBV30 and TRBJ1-4, the CDR3 gives the full variable domain: SQTIHQWPATLVQPVGSPLSLECTVEGTSNPNLYWYRQAAGRGLQLLFYSVGIGQISSEVPQNLSASRPQDRQFILSSKKLLLSDSGFYLCAWSKGTGSNEKLFFGSGTQLSVL.

The chain joins TRBV30 to TRBJ2-6, with TRBD2 as a possible D gene (6 bases). Germline CDR1 and CDR2: GTSNPN and SVGIG (reference sequence). The V and J ends lost 0 bases and 1 base respectively, with 22 bases between them. This CDR3 is 20 amino acids long. The CDR3 coding sequence is TGTGCCTGGAGTGTTGGATGGACGGGACTCAGGGCATCTGGGGCCAACGTCCTGACTTTC. It specifies CAWSVGWTGLRASGANVLTF.

This chain uses TRBV6-5 with TRBJ2-1, with 13 nucleotides matching TRBD2. CDR1 is MNHEY, CDR2 SVGAGI, per germline. This CDR3 has 15 amino acids. With V trimmed by 6 bases and J by 8 bases, 7 bases remained unmatched. CDR3 sequence (DNA): TGTGCCAGCAGGAGAGGACTAGCGGGAGTAGATGAGCAGTTCTTC. Protein product: CASRRGLAGVDEQFF.

Turning to this clone: Germline and junction disagree at one end, which may indicate a read error. The V and J genes are TRBV6-1 and TRBJ1-1; D is ambiguous. This CDR3 contains 15 residues. Germline loops: CDR1 MNHNS, CDR2 SASEGT. The CDR3 sequence is CASREDWDANTEAFF. As DNA, the CDR3 is TGTGCCAGCAGAGAAGACTGGGATGCGAACACTGAAGCTTTCTTT.

The rearrangement uses TRBV11-1 and TRBJ1-2, with no clear D. The germline V gene encodes CDR1 SGHAT and CDR2 FQDESV (reference sequence). Trimming pared 5 bases from V and 3 bases from J, leaving 7 bases between. This CDR3 contains 12 residues. The CDR3 reads CASSNRDYGYTF. The CDR3 DNA is TGTGCCAGCAGCAACCGGGACTATGGCTACACCTTC.

The chain couples TRBV19 to TRBJ2-7, with D perhaps TRBD1 or TRBD2 (5 bases each). The CDR3 is 16 amino acids. The germline V gene encodes CDR1 LNHDA and CDR2 SQIVND (reference sequence). The V and J ends lost 7 bases and 4 bases respectively, with 23 bases between them. DNA for the CDR3: TGTGCCAGTAACGATCAGGGCTTCACGGGGATGTACGAGCAGTACTTC. This translates into CASNDQGFTGMYEQYF.

The chain employs TRBV6-6 and TRBJ1-1; D is perhaps TRBD1 (6 bases). This CDR3 spans 14 amino acids. The V and J ends lost 5 bases and 3 bases respectively, with 13 bases between them. Per the germline V gene, CDR1 is MNHNY and CDR2 is SVGAGI (reference sequence). The CDR3 sequence is CASSKTGGHTEAFF. Written as DNA, the CDR3 is TGTGCCAGCAGTAAGACAGGTGGCCACACTGAAGCTTTCTTT.

This clone rates as medium-sized (0.01 to 0.1%). The V call is TRBV25-1, the J call TRBJ1-1; 7 nucleotides line up with TRBD1. Germline-derived CDR1 and CDR2 are MGHDK and SYGVNS. The ends lost 3 bases at V and 3 bases at J; junction bases unmatched: 4. This CDR3 comprises 14 residues. The CDR3, as DNA: TGTGCCAGCAGTGATCTACAGGGGTACACTGAAGCTTTCTTT. This translates into CASSDLQGYTEAFF.

Note on this clone: The same CDR3 arises from other DNA sequences in this sample as well. The chain combines TRBV18 with TRBJ2-5; 7 bases align to TRBD2. Germline CDR1 and CDR2: KGHSH and LQKENI. Trimming removed 4 bases from V and 2 bases from J; junction bases left unmatched: 1. This CDR3 contains 13 residues. The CDR3 DNA reads TGTGCCAGCTCACGAGCGGGACAAGAGACCCAGTACTTC. Residues: CASSRAGQETQYF. The full variable domain, its missing parts supplied by reference TRBV18 and TRBJ2-5, is NAGVMQNPRHLVRRRGQEARLRCSPMKGHSHVYWYRQLPEEGLKFMVYLQKENIIDESGMPKERFSAEFPKEGPSILRIQQVVRGDSAAYFCASSRAGQETQYFGPGTRLLVL.

The rearrangement links TRBV6-5 to TRBJ1-1, with 11 bases aligning to TRBD1. CDR1 is MNHEY, CDR2 SVGAGI, per germline. The CDR3 is 15 residues long. V lost 7 bases to trimming and J lost 5 bases; unmatched junction nucleotides: 9. The CDR3 DNA is TGTGCCAGCACCTCGCCGGACAGGGGGCGAACTGAAGCTTTCTTT. Its translation is CASTSPDRGRTEAFF.

The CDR3: CASSHRRGSATNEKLFF. Here the CDR3 DNA reads TGTGCCAGCAGCCACCGCCGGGGGTCGGCAACTAATGAAAAACTGTTTTTT. The V call is TRBV7-2, the J call TRBJ1-4, with TRBD1 as a possible D gene (5 bases). The CDR3 covers 17 residues. Trimming took off 5 bases at V and 0 bases at J, with 16 bases between the two ends. Germline CDR1 reads SGHTA; CDR2 reads FQGNSA.

This clone showed up just once. The gene calls are TRBV11-2 and TRBJ1-2, with a tentative D call TRBD1 (6 bases). Trimming removed 3 bases from V and 9 bases from J, with 17 bases in between. The CDR3 consists of 14 residues. Germline V gives CDR1 SGHAT, CDR2 FQNNGV. The CDR3 is CASSFVHREESYTF. CDR3 sequence (DNA): TGTGCCAGCAGCTTTGTACACAGGGAAGAAAGCTACACCTTC.

The chain combines TRBV7-2 with TRBJ2-1; no firm D call. Germline lookup yields CDR1 SGHTA and CDR2 FQGNSA. V was trimmed by 1 base and J by 0 bases, leaving 10 bases between them. CDR3 size: 16 residues. CDR3 in DNA: TGTGCCAGCAGCTTAGAGGGTACTGTCTCCTACAATGAGCAGTTCTTC. The encoded protein is CASSLEGTVSYNEQFF. Together with reference TRBV7-2 and TRBJ2-1, the CDR3 gives the full variable domain: GAGVSQSPSNKVTEKGKDVELRCDPISGHTALYWYRQSLGQGLEFLIYFQGNSAPDKSGLPSDRFSAERTGGSVSTLTIQRTQQEDSAVYLCASSLEGTVSYNEQFFGPGTRLTVL.

V and J are TRBV5-4 and TRBJ1-2, with D possibly TRBD1 on 5 matching bases. Germline CDR1 SGHNT, CDR2 YYREEE (reference sequence). There are 13 residues in the CDR3. DNA for the CDR3: TGTGCAGGTAACAGACAGAGTAACTATGGCTACACCTTC. Translating gives CAGNRQSNYGYTF.